This T cell receptor (beta chain) appears in the sequencing data of a study of tumor-infiltrating lymphocytes in localized non-small cell lung cancer. At the level of the study: From each patient, both tumor and uninvolved lung, non-adjacent to tumor, were sampled.

The germline V gene encodes CDR1 SGHNT and CDR2 YYREEE (reference sequence). V lost 0 bases to trimming and J lost 7 bases, with 14 bases between them. The CDR3 spans 14 residues. Assay used: immunoSEQ multiplex PCR; TCRdb lists only in-frame clones, some missing. Of fewer than 20,000 clones listed, approximately 80% were seen once; the top ten hold approximately 5.4%. Study results and caveats: T-cell fraction did not differ between immunotypes IM1 and IM2. Different pieces of the same tissue went to different assays, confounding technical variation with intratumor heterogeneity. Available tissue quantity limited TCR sequencing to a patient subset.

The table lists this clone with a few counts. Antigen: not known. This TCR was sampled from a human donor with non-small cell lung cancer. Sequenced: lung tumor tissue. The chain carries TRBV5-4 and TRBJ2-7; tentatively, D is TRBD2 (5 bases). The CDR3 DNA follows: TGTGCCAGCAGCTTGGGTCTAGCCAACGGGGAGCAGTACTTC. It encodes CASSLGLANGEQYF.